Following are 25 T cell receptor beta chains from one sample sequenced in a study of T cell responses to AZD1222 COVID-19 vaccine. The repertoire was sequenced with immunoSEQ multiplex PCR; TCRdb's copy has only in-frame clones and lacks some. The profile shows about 270,000 clones, 94% of them singletons. The specimen was peripheral blood, collected 28 days after the second AZD1222 dose. These receptors were obtained from an adult who received the AZD1222 COVID-19 vaccine.

The rearrangement uses TRBV6-5 and TRBJ2-1; D call uncertain. Trimming cost V 7 bases and J 8 bases, with 18 bases left between them. CDR1 and CDR2 from the germline V gene are MNHEY and SVGAGI. The CDR3 is 14 amino acids. The CDR3: CASTNGQELDEQFF. The CDR3 bases are TGTGCCAGCACCAATGGCCAGGAACTGGATGAGCAGTTCTTC.

The DNA for the CDR3 is TGTGCCAGCTCCCTCGGGGCTAACTATGAGCAGTTCTTC. Amino acid sequence: CASSLGANYEQFF. This rearrangement joins TRBV6-5 to TRBJ2-1; possibly TRBD1 or TRBD2 for D (5 bases each). The germline V gene encodes CDR1 MNHEY and CDR2 SVGAGI. The CDR3 totals 13 residues. Deletions cut 8 bases from V and 8 bases from J, with 16 bases between.

This clone was counted a single time. V and J are TRBV7-2 and TRBJ1-1, with TRBD1 identical over 7 bases. CDR1 and CDR2 from the germline V gene are SGHTA and FQGNSA. The CDR3 length is 14 residues. Germline trimming cut 5 bases from V and 6 bases from J; bases unmatched to any gene: 9. CDR3 in amino acids: CASSNRGSRAEAFF. The CDR3, as DNA: TGTGCCAGCAGCAACAGGGGCTCCAGAGCTGAAGCTTTCTTT.

V gene TRBV20-1 combines with J gene TRBJ2-1; D ambiguous. The CDR3 consists of 11 residues. V was pared by 7 bases and J by 10 bases, with 14 bases between. Per the germline V gene, CDR1 is DFQATT and CDR2 is SNEGSKA (reference sequence). DNA of the CDR3: TGCAGTGGCAAGAGCCCTCGGGAGCAGTTCTTC. Encoded protein: CSGKSPREQFF.

The chain uses TRBV6-5 and TRBJ2-2; perhaps D is TRBD1 or TRBD2 (5 bases each). Germline V CDR1 and CDR2: MNHEY, SVGAGI. The CDR3 loop spans 15 amino acids. V gave up 0 bases and J gave up 1 base, with 6 bases separating them. For the CDR3, the DNA is TGTGCCAGCAGTTACTCTGGGGGGAACACCGGGGAGCTGTTTTTT. Protein product: CASSYSGGNTGELFF.

CDR3 in amino acids: CASSPLAGGYNEQFF. In DNA, the CDR3 is TGTGCCAGCAGCCCACTAGCGGGGGGTTACAATGAGCAGTTCTTC. The chain couples TRBV5-5 to TRBJ2-1, with 12 bases that match TRBD2. Germline V gives CDR1 SGHKS, CDR2 YYEKEE (reference sequence). The V and J ends lost 4 bases and 4 bases, in that order; junction bases with no gene match: 3. The CDR3 has 15 residues.

The V gene is TRBV6-5, the J gene TRBJ1-6; 7 positions match TRBD1. The germline V gene encodes CDR1 MNHEY and CDR2 SVGAGI. V was clipped by 3 bases and J by 8 bases; unmatched bases: 4. This CDR3 contains 14 residues. The CDR3 region has the DNA TGTGCCAGCAGTTATCGGCAGGGGGATTCACCCCTCCACTTT. Protein product: CASSYRQGDSPLHF.

The chain recombines TRBV18 with TRBJ1-4; 12 positions agree with TRBD1. The CDR3 has 14 amino acids. CDR1 and CDR2 (germline): KGHSH, LQKENI. The ends lost 3 bases at V and 9 bases at J; junction bases unmatched: 2. The DNA of the CDR3 is TGTGCCAGCTCACCGGGACAGGGGGCGAAAAAACTGTTTTTT. Translating it yields CASSPGQGAKKLFF.

The J gene is TRBJ2-1, the V gene TRBV2, with D hard to call. The CDR3 spans 11 residues. Germline values: CDR1 SNHLY, CDR2 FYNNEI. Trimming shortened V by 8 bases and J by 6 bases, and 8 bases separated the two germline ends. The CDR3 DNA sequence: TGTGCCAGCGACTGGCGCAATGAGCAGTTCTTC. This gives the protein CASDWRNEQFF.

The V and J genes are TRBV5-1 and TRBJ2-1; 12 bases are shared with TRBD2. The CDR3 is 15 residues long. Per germline, CDR1 SGHRS and CDR2 YFSETQ. The V segment lost 5 bases and the J segment 4 bases; nucleotides outside the gene matches: 4. This CDR3 reads CASSPTSGGYNEQFF. The CDR3, as DNA: TGCGCCAGCAGTCCAACTAGCGGGGGGTACAATGAGCAGTTCTTC.

The chain is built from TRBV7-2 and TRBJ1-6; the D gene is possibly TRBD1 (5 bases). Germline-derived CDR1 and CDR2 are SGHTA and FQGNSA. Deletions cut 4 bases from V and 2 bases from J, with 12 bases between. The CDR3 is 16 amino acids. CDR3 sequence reads: CASSSRGAAYNSPLHF. As DNA, the CDR3 is TGTGCCAGCAGCTCGAGGGGTGCGGCCTATAATTCACCCCTCCACTTT.

The V call is TRBV28, the J call TRBJ2-1; D might be TRBD2 (6 bases). Germline CDR1 and CDR2: MDHEN and SYDVKM. V lost 5 bases, J lost 9 bases, and 14 bases lay in between. The CDR3 is 13 residues long. CDR3 DNA sequence: TGTGCCAGCAGTACTCCCGGGGGAGGTGAGCAGTTCTTC. Translated: CASSTPGGGEQFF. Filled out from reference TRBV28 and TRBJ2-1, the complete variable domain reads DVKVTQSSRYLVKRTGEKVFLECVQDMDHENMFWYRQDPGLGLRLIYFSYDVKMKEKGDIPEGYSVSREKKERFSLILESASTNQTSMYLCASSTPGGGEQFFGPGTRLTVL.

J is TRBJ2-2 and V is TRBV10-2; tentative D call: TRBD1 (5 bases). The CDR3 consists of 13 residues. The ends were cut back, 6 bases at V and 7 bases at J, with 12 bases in the middle. Per the germline V gene, CDR1 is WSHSY and CDR2 is SAAADI. CDR3 region: CASSKQALGELFF. As DNA, the CDR3 is TGCGCCAGCAGCAAACAGGCCCTCGGGGAGCTGTTTTTT.

The chain carries TRBV28 and TRBJ1-6; the D gene is possibly TRBD1 (5 bases). V was pared by 7 bases and J by 6 bases, with 13 bases between. The CDR3 length is 14 residues. Germline V lookup: CDR1 MDHEN, CDR2 SYDVKM. The CDR3 region has the DNA TGTGCCAGCACCTACAGGCTTCCTAATTCACCCCTCCACTTT. This sequence encodes CASTYRLPNSPLHF.

The chain combines TRBV19 with TRBJ2-1, with TRBD2 matching over 13 bases. CDR1 and CDR2 from the germline V gene are LNHDA and SQIVND (reference sequence). The CDR3 covers 15 residues. The J segment lost 4 bases and the V segment lost 7 bases, leaving 4 bases of the junction unmatched. The CDR3 spells CASMGTSGKYNEQFF. In nucleotides, the CDR3 is TGTGCCAGTATGGGGACTAGCGGGAAATACAATGAGCAGTTCTTC.

This rearrangement joins TRBV6-5 to TRBJ1-1, with a possible D match to TRBD1 (6 bases). CDR3 length: 12 amino acids. The V gene's germline CDR1 is MNHEY and CDR2 SVGAGI. V was clipped by 5 bases and J by 10 bases, with 14 bases between them. CDR3 in amino acids: CASSTQGGGAFF. The CDR3 bases are TGTGCCAGCAGTACACAGGGTGGTGGAGCTTTCTTT.

The chain employs TRBV28 and TRBJ2-7; 7 bases are a match to TRBD2. Germline trimming cut 6 bases from V and 1 base from J; bases unmatched to any gene: 6. Germline V lookup: CDR1 MDHEN, CDR2 SYDVKM. The CDR3 totals 14 residues. Written as DNA, the CDR3 is TGTGCCAGCAGACCGGGGGGAGGTTCCTACGAGCAGTACTTC. It yields the protein CASRPGGGSYEQYF.

The chain combines TRBV28 with TRBJ2-2; 12 bases line up with TRBD2. The CDR3 contains 16 residues. J gave up 7 bases and V 4 bases, and 7 bases lay outside the gene matches. Germline assignment: CDR1 MDHEN and CDR2 SYDVKM. CDR3 DNA: TGTGCCAGCAGTTCGACTAGCGGGAGATTTGGCGGGGAGCTGTTTTTT. This encodes CASSSTSGRFGGELFF.

V is TRBV3-1 (or the pseudogene TRBV3-2) and J is TRBJ1-6; D unresolved. V lost 1 base to trimming and J lost 7 bases, with 8 bases between them. This CDR3 comprises 14 residues. Germline-derived CDR1 and CDR2 are LGHDT and YNNKEL (reference sequence). In DNA form, the CDR3 reads TGTGCCAGCAGCCAAGTTTTAGGCAATTCACCCCTCCACTTT. This translates into CASSQVLGNSPLHF.

The genes are TRBV28 and TRBJ1-2, with D maybe TRBD1 (6 bases). This CDR3 has 16 amino acids. V lost 4 bases, J lost 9 bases, and 24 bases lay in between. Germline CDR1 reads MDHEN; CDR2 reads SYDVKM. CDR3 in amino acids: CASSSYKALGASRYTF. In nucleotides, the CDR3 is TGTGCCAGCAGTTCTTACAAGGCCTTGGGGGCGTCCCGCTACACCTTC.

This chain uses TRBV6-2 or TRBV6-3 with TRBJ1-2; maybe TRBD1 (6 bases). V gave up 0 bases and J gave up 8 bases, with 13 bases separating them. This CDR3 is built from 14 residues. Germline CDR1 is MNHEY and CDR2 is SVGEGT. CDR3 sequence reads: CASSYSRGEGGYTF. CDR3 nucleotide sequence: TGTGCCAGCAGTTACTCGAGGGGGGAAGGAGGCTACACCTTC.

The chain links TRBV6-5 to TRBJ1-2, with a tentative D call TRBD1 (5 bases). V was pared by 6 bases and J by 4 bases, with 12 bases between. The CDR3 loop spans 13 amino acids. From germline, CDR1 is MNHEY and CDR2 SVGAGI. DNA for the CDR3: TGTGCCAGCAGCTTCTTAAGGGGCTATGGCTACACCTTC. This translates into CASSFLRGYGYTF.

The gene calls are TRBV7-9 and TRBJ1-5, with D perhaps TRBD1 (5 bases). The CDR3 is 17 amino acids. Trimming cost V 0 bases and J 2 bases, with 14 bases left between them. In germline, CDR1 is SEHNR, CDR2 FQNEAQ (reference sequence). For the CDR3, the DNA is TGTGCCAGCAGCTTAGCGGAGCAGGGACTACGCAATCAGCCCCAGCATTTT. Translation: CASSLAEQGLRNQPQHF.

J is TRBJ1-5 and V is TRBV19; 7 bases fit TRBD1. V gave up 2 bases and J gave up 5 bases; unmatched junction bases: 3. This CDR3 is built from 14 residues. CDR1 and CDR2 (germline): LNHDA, SQIVND (reference sequence). The DNA for the CDR3 is TGTGCCAGTAGTATAAGACAGGGATATCAGCCCCAGCATTTT. Residues: CASSIRQGYQPQHF.

This chain uses TRBV10-2 with TRBJ2-7; 10 positions agree with TRBD1. The CDR3 is 15 residues long. Trimming at V came to 3 bases and at J to 3 bases, leaving 5 bases not matched to a gene. Germline CDR1 and CDR2: WSHSY and SAAADI. The CDR3 here is CASSEGTGVIYEQYF. CDR3 coding DNA: TGCGCCAGCAGTGAAGGGACAGGGGTGATCTACGAGCAGTACTTC.